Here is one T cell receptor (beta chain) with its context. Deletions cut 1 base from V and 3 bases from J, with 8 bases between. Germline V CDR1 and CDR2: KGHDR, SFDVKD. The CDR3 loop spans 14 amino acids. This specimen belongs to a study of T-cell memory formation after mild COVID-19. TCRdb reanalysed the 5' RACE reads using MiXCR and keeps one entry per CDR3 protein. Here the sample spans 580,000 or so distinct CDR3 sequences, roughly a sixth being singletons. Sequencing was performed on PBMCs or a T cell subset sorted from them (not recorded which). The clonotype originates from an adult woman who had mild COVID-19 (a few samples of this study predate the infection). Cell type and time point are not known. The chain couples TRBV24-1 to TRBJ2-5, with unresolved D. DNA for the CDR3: TGTGCCACCAGTGATTTTGACCGTAAAGAGACCCAGTACTTC. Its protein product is CATSDFDRKETQYF.